One sample yielded the 6 T cell receptor beta chains listed below, sequenced in a study of cytomegalovirus exposure and HLA in healthy donors. Here immunoSEQ multiplex PCR was the method, and the copy in TCRdb shows in-frame clones only, minus some. The table lists some 130,000 clones, approximately 82% of them singletons. The sequenced sample consisted of PBMCs. Every receptor here comes from a man aged 25-45 years in good health and CMV-seropositive.

This clone was found a few times. The chain uses TRBV9 and TRBJ1-5; perhaps TRBD1 as D (6 bases). The CDR3 has 15 amino acids. The V gene lost 4 bases and the J gene lost 5 bases, with 16 bases spanning the gap. From germline, CDR1 is SGDLS and CDR2 YYNGEE. DNA of the CDR3: TGTGCCAGCAGCCCCGGCGGGGGGCACCATCAGCCCCAGCATTTT. Residues: CASSPGGGHHQPQHF. The variable domain in full, with the rest retrieved from reference TRBV9 and TRBJ1-5, is DSGVTQTPKHLITATGQRVTLRCSPRSGDLSVYWYQQSLDQGLQFLIQYYNGEERAKGNILERFSAQQFPDLHSELNLSSLELGDSALYFCASSPGGGHHQPQHFGDGTRLSIL.

The rearrangement uses TRBV7-2 and TRBJ1-1; 7 bases agree with TRBD1. This CDR3 comprises 13 residues. CDR1 is SGHTA, CDR2 FQGNSA, per germline. V was pared by 6 bases and J by 0 bases, with 1 base of the junction left unmatched. Here the CDR3 reads CASRGQMNTEAFF. The CDR3 DNA follows: TGTGCCAGCAGGGGACAGATGAACACTGAAGCTTTCTTT. The variable domain in full, with the rest retrieved from reference TRBV7-2 and TRBJ1-1, is GAGVSQSPSNKVTEKGKDVELRCDPISGHTALYWYRQSLGQGLEFLIYFQGNSAPDKSGLPSDRFSAERTGGSVSTLTIQRTQQEDSAVYLCASRGQMNTEAFFGQGTRLTVV.

The genes are TRBV19 and TRBJ2-1; 11 bases align to TRBD1. V gave up 2 bases and J gave up 4 bases; unmatched junction bases: 4. Germline V gene sequence: CDR1 LNHDA, CDR2 SQIVND (reference sequence). CDR3 length equals 16 residues. The CDR3 DNA is TGTGCCAGTAGTATATCAGGGACAGGGGGTTACAATGAGCAGTTCTTC. Protein sequence: CASSISGTGGYNEQFF.

The chain carries TRBV4-2 and TRBJ1-4, with D perhaps TRBD1 (5 bases). In germline, CDR1 is LGHNA, CDR2 YNFKEQ. The CDR3 is 15 residues long. Trimming removed 4 bases at V and 0 bases at J, with 9 bases between. Here the CDR3 reads CASSLGGATNEKLFF. For the CDR3, the DNA is TGTGCCAGCAGCCTGGGGGGAGCAACTAATGAAAAACTGTTTTTT.

V is TRBV5-1 and J is TRBJ1-2; 10 positions agree with TRBD1. V shed 2 bases and J 1 base; nucleotides not matched to a gene: 5. This CDR3 is built from 16 residues. Per germline, CDR1 SGHRS and CDR2 YFSETQ. Written as DNA, the CDR3 is TGCGCCAGCAGCTTAGGACAGGGGGAATTTAACTATGGCTACACCTTC. Its protein product is CASSLGQGEFNYGYTF.

This clone counts as medium-sized. The CDR3 nucleotides read TGTGCCAGCAGCTTACGTGCCGCGCGGGAGGGCCGAGAGACCCAGTACTTC. Translation gives CASSLRAAREGRETQYF. V is TRBV7-8 and J is TRBJ2-5, with 9 bases lining up with TRBD2. CDR3 length: 17 amino acids. Germline assignment: CDR1 SGHVS and CDR2 FQNEAQ. Trimming cost V 2 bases and J 4 bases; bases outside gene matches: 11.